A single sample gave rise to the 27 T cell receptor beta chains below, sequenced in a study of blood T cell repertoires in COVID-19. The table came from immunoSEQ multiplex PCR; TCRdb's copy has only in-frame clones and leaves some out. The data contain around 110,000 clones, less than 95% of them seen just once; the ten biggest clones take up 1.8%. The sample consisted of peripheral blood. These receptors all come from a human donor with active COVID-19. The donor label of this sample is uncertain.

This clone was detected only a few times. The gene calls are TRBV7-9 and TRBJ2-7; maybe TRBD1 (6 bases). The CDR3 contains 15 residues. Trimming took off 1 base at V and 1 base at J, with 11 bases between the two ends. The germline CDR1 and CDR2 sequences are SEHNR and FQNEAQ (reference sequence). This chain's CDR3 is CASSLVGQTSYEQYF. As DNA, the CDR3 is TGTGCCAGCAGCTTAGTTGGACAGACGTCCTACGAGCAGTACTTC.

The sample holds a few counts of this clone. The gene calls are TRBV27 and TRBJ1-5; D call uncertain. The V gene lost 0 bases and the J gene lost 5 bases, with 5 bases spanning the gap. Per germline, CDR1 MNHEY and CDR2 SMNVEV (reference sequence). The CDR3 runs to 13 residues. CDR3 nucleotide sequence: TGTGCCAGCAGTTTATCGTGGCATCAGCCCCAGCATTTT. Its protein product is CASSLSWHQPQHF.

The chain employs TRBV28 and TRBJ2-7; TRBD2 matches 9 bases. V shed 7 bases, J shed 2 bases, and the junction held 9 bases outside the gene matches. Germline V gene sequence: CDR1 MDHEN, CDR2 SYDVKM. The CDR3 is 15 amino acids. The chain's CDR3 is CASNPQPSGAYEQYF. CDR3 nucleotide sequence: TGTGCCAGCAACCCACAGCCTAGCGGGGCCTACGAGCAGTACTTC. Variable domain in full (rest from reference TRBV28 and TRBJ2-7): DVKVTQSSRYLVKRTGEKVFLECVQDMDHENMFWYRQDPGLGLRLIYFSYDVKMKEKGDIPEGYSVSREKKERFSLILESASTNQTSMYLCASNPQPSGAYEQYFGPGTRLTVT.

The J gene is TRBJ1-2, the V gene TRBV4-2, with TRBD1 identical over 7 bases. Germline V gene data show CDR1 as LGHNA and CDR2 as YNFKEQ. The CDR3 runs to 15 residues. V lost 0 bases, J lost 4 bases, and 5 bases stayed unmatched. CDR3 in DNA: TGTGCCAGCAGCCAAGACGCAGGGGGTGTCTATGGCTACACCTTC. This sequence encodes CASSQDAGGVYGYTF.

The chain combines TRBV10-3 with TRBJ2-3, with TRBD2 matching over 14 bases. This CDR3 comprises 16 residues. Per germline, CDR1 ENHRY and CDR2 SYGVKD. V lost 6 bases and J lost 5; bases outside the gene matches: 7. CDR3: CAISPTSGGAGDTQYF. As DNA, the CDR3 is TGTGCCATCAGCCCGACTAGCGGGGGGGCCGGAGATACGCAGTATTTT.

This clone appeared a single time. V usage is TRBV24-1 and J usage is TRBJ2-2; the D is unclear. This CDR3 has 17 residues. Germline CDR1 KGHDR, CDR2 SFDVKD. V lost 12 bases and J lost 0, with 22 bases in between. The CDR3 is CAPKGGVRDANTGELFF. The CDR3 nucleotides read TGTGCCCCCAAAGGTGGAGTCAGAGATGCGAACACCGGGGAGCTGTTTTTT.

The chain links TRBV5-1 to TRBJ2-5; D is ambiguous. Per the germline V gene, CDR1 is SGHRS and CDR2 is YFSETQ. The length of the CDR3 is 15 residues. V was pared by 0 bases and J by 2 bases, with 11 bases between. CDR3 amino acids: CASSLGQLLQETQYF. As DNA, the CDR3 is TGCGCCAGCAGCTTGGGGCAGCTACTACAAGAGACCCAGTACTTC.

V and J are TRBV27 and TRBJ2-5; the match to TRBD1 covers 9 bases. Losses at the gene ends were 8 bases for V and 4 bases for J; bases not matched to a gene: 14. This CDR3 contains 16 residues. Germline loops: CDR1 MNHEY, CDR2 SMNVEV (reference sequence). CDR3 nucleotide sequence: TGTGCCAGCGTTGGGACAGGGATTCATAATAGAGAGACCCAGTACTTC. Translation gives CASVGTGIHNRETQYF.

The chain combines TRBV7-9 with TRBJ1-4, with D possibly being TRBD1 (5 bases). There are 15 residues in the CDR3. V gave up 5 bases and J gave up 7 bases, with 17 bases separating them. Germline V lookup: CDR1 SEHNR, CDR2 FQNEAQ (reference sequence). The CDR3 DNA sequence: TGTGCCAGCAGCCCGATGGGGGGTCTTGGTGAAAAACTGTTTTTT. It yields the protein CASSPMGGLGEKLFF.

The CDR3: CATRPQGDSREQYF. CDR3 in DNA: TGTGCCACCAGACCCCAGGGGGATTCGCGTGAGCAGTACTTC. This chain joins TRBV27 and TRBJ2-7; 7 bases are shared with TRBD1. V gave up 10 bases and J gave up 7 bases; unmatched junction bases: 16. The CDR3 spans 14 residues. Germline CDR1 reads MNHEY; CDR2 reads SMNVEV (reference sequence).

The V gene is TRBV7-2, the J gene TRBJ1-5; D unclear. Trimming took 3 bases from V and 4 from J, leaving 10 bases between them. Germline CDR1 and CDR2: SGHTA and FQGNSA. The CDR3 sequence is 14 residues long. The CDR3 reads CASSFGPRNQPQHF. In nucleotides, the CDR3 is TGTGCCAGCAGCTTCGGTCCTCGGAATCAGCCCCAGCATTTT.

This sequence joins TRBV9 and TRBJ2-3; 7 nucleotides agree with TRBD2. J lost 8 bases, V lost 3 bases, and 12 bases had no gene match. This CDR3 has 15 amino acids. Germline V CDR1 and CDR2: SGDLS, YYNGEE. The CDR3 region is CASSAHHTIAGTQYF. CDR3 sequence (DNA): TGTGCCAGCAGCGCCCACCACACCATAGCGGGTACGCAGTATTTT.

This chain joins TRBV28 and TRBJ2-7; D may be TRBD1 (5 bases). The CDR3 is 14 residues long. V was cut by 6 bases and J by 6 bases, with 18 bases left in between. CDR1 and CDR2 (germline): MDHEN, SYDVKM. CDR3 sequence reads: CASSPDRVVGEQYF. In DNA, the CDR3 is TGTGCCAGCAGCCCCGACAGAGTGGTGGGCGAGCAGTACTTC.

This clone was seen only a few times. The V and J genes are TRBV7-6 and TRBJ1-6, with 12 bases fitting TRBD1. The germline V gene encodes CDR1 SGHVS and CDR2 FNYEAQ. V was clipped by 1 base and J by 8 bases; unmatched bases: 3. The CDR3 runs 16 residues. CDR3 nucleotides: TGTGCCAGCAGCTTAGGGGACAGGGGGCCGGATTCACCCCTCCACTTT. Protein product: CASSLGDRGPDSPLHF.

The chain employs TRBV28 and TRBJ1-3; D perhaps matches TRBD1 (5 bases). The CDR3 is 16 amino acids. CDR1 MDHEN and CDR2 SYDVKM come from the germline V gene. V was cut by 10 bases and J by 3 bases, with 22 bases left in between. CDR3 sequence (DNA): TGTGCCACCCTGGCCCCTCGGGGGGGTCTTGGAAACACCATATATTTT. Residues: CATLAPRGGLGNTIYF. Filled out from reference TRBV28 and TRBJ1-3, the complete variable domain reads DVKVTQSSRYLVKRTGEKVFLECVQDMDHENMFWYRQDPGLGLRLIYFSYDVKMKEKGDIPEGYSVSREKKERFSLILESASTNQTSMYLCATLAPRGGLGNTIYFGEGSWLTVV.

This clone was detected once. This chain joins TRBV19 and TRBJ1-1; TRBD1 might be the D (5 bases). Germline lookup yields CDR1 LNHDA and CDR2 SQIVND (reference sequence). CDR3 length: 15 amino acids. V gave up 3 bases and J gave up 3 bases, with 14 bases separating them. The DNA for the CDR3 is TGTGCCAGTAGTATTAAGTGGCAGGGCGACACTGAAGCTTTCTTT. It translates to CASSIKWQGDTEAFF. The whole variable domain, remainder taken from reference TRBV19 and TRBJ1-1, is DGGITQSPKYLFRKEGQNVTLSCEQNLNHDAMYWYRQDPGQGLRLIYYSQIVNDFQKGDIAEGYSVSREKKESFPLTVTSAQKNPTAFYLCASSIKWQGDTEAFFGQGTRLTVV.

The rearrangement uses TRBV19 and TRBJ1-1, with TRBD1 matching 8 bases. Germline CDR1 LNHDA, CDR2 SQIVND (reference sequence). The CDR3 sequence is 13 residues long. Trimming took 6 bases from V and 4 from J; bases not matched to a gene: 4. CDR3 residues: CASSRTGPTEAFF. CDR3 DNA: TGTGCCAGTAGCCGGACAGGGCCCACTGAAGCTTTCTTT.

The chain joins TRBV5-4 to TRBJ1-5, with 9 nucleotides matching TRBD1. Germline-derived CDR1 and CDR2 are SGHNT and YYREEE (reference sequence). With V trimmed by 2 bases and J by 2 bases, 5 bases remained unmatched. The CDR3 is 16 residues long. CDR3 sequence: CASSFRTGDGNQPQHF. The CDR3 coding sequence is TGTGCCAGCAGCTTCCGGACAGGGGACGGCAATCAGCCCCAGCATTTT.

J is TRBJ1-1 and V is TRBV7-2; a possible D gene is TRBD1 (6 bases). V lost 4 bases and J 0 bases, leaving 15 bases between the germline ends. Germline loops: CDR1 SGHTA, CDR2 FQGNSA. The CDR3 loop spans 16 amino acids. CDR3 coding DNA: TGTGCCAGCAGCTCCACAGGGATTATTATGAACACTGAAGCTTTCTTT. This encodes CASSSTGIIMNTEAFF. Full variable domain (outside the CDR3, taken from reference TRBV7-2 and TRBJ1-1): GAGVSQSPSNKVTEKGKDVELRCDPISGHTALYWYRQSLGQGLEFLIYFQGNSAPDKSGLPSDRFSAERTGGSVSTLTIQRTQQEDSAVYLCASSSTGIIMNTEAFFGQGTRLTVV.

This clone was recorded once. The DNA for the CDR3 is TGTGCCAGCTCACTACGAGTGACAGGGGGACCCTACAATGAGCAGTTCTTC. Translating it yields CASSLRVTGGPYNEQFF. The chain uses TRBV18 and TRBJ2-1, with TRBD1 matching over 9 bases. Trimming removed 4 bases from V and 2 bases from J; junction bases left unmatched: 9. The germline CDR1 and CDR2 sequences are KGHSH and LQKENI. The CDR3 consists of 17 residues.

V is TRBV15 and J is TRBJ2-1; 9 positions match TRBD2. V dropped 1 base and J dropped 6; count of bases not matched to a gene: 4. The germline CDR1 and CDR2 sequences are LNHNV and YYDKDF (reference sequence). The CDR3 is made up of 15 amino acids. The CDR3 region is CATSRVAGGSNEQFF. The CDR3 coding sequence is TGTGCCACCAGCAGAGTGGCGGGGGGGTCCAATGAGCAGTTCTTC. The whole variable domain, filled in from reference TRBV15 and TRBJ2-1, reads DAMVIQNPRYQVTQFGKPVTLSCSQTLNHNVMYWYQQKSSQAPKLLFHYYDKDFNNEADTPDNFQSRRPNTSFCFLDIRSPGLGDTAMYLCATSRVAGGSNEQFFGPGTRLTVL.

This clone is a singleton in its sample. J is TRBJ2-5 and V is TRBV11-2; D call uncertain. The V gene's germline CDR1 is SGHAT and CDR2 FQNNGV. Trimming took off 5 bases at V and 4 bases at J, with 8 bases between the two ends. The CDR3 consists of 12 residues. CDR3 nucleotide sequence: TGTGCCAGCAGCCCCCACTTAGAGACCCAGTACTTC. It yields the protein CASSPHLETQYF.

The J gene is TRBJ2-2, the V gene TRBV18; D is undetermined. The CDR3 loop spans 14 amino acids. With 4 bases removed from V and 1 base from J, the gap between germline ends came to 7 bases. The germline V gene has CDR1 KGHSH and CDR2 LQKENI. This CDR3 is CASSRAMNTGELFF. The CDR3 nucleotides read TGTGCCAGCTCACGCGCGATGAACACCGGGGAGCTGTTTTTT.

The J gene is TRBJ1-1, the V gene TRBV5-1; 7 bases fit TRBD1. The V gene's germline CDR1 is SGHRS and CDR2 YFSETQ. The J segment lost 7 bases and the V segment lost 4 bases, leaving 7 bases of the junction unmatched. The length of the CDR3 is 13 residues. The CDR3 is CASSQGTASEAFF. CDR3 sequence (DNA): TGCGCCAGCAGCCAGGGGACAGCTAGTGAAGCTTTCTTT.

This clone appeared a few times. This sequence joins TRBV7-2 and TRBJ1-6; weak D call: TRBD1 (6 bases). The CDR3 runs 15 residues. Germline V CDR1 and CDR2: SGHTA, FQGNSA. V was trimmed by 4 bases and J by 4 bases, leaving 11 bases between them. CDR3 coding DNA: TGTGCCAGCAGCTCGCAACAGGGTTATAATTCACCCCTCCACTTT. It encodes CASSSQQGYNSPLHF.

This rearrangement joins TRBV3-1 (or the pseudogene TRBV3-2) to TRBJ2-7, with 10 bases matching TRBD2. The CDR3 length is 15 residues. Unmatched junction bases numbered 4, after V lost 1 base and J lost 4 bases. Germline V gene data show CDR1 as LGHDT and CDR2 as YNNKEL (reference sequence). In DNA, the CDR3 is TGTGCCAGCAGCCAAGGCCCTAGCGGGGGTTACGAGCAGTACTTC. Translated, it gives CASSQGPSGGYEQYF.

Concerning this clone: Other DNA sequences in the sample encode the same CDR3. Written as DNA, the CDR3 is TGTGCCAGCAGCCCCCGCGGGGGGAACACTGAAGCTTTCTTT. This codes for CASSPRGGNTEAFF. The rearrangement links TRBV7-2 to TRBJ1-1; tentatively, D is TRBD1 (5 bases). This CDR3 region has 14 residues. V shed 5 bases and J shed 1 base, with 11 bases lying between them. The germline gives CDR1 SGHTA, CDR2 FQGNSA.